A single sample gave rise to the 9 T cell receptor beta chains below, sequenced in a study of PD-L1 blockade in urothelial cancer. Measured with immunoSEQ multiplex PCR; TCRdb has only the in-frame clones, and not every one. The sample lists tens of thousands of clones; around 86% were seen once. This sample's time point: pretreatment peripheral blood. The sequences come from PBMCs, collected around atezolizumab (anti-PD-L1) treatment. These receptors came from a man in his 70s with urothelial cancer.

The rearrangement uses TRBV10-3 and TRBJ2-2; D perhaps matches TRBD2 (7 bases). There are 15 residues in the CDR3. Trimming stripped 0 bases from V and 5 bases from J, with 10 bases between. CDR1 and CDR2 (germline): ENHRY, SYGVKD. CDR3 region: CAISESGGRTGELFF. In nucleotides, the CDR3 is TGTGCCATCAGTGAGTCGGGGGGGCGAACCGGGGAGCTGTTTTTT.

The chain uses TRBV5-1 and TRBJ2-7, with a tentative D call TRBD2 (5 bases). In germline, CDR1 is SGHRS, CDR2 YFSETQ. Trimming left V 0 bases short and J 2 bases short, with 9 bases between. The CDR3 has 14 amino acids. CDR3 region: CASSLDSVPYEQYF. CDR3 nucleotide sequence: TGCGCCAGCAGCTTGGATAGCGTCCCCTACGAGCAGTACTTC. Together with reference TRBV5-1 and TRBJ2-7, the CDR3 gives the full variable domain: KAGVTQTPRYLIKTRGQQVTLSCSPISGHRSVSWYQQTPGQGLQFLFEYFSETQRNKGNFPGRFSGRQFSNSRSEMNVSTLELGDSALYLCASSLDSVPYEQYFGPGTRLTVT.

The count of this clone is one. The rearrangement joins TRBV19 to TRBJ1-5, with 7 bases aligning to TRBD1. V gave up 4 bases and J gave up 4 bases; unmatched junction bases: 16. The CDR3 contains 18 residues. Germline-derived CDR1 and CDR2 are LNHDA and SQIVND (reference sequence). Here the CDR3 DNA reads TGTGCCAGTAGTAGACAGGGTGTAGGTGGGGTGGGGAATCAGCCCCAGCATTTT. This codes for CASSRQGVGGVGNQPQHF.

This clone was observed once. J is TRBJ2-6 and V is TRBV5-1; TRBD1 matches 8 bases. J gave up 0 bases and V 0 bases, and 5 bases lay outside the gene matches. The CDR3 totals 18 residues. The germline CDR1 and CDR2 sequences are SGHRS and YFSETQ. CDR3 sequence (DNA): TGCGCCAGCAGCTTGGTGACAGGGGAAAGCTCTGGGGCCAACGTCCTGACTTTC. It is translated as CASSLVTGESSGANVLTF.

The chain is built from TRBV10-2 and TRBJ1-1; 12 nucleotides agree with TRBD1. This CDR3 spans 14 amino acids. Germline values: CDR1 WSHSY, CDR2 SAAADI. V lost 9 bases to trimming and J lost 8 bases; unmatched junction nucleotides: 10. For the CDR3, the DNA is TGCGCCAGTGGGGGGGGACAGGGGGCGAGAGAAGCTTTCTTT. Its translation is CASGGGQGAREAFF.

The genes are TRBV11-2 and TRBJ2-3; TRBD1 might be the D (6 bases). V gave up 4 bases and J gave up 1 base, with 12 bases separating them. CDR1 is SGHAT and CDR2 is FQNNGV in the germline V gene. This CDR3 region has 15 residues. CDR3 coding DNA: TGTGCCAGCAGCTCCAACTCAGGGGGCACAGATACGCAGTATTTT. It encodes CASSSNSGGTDTQYF.

V usage is TRBV7-9 and J usage is TRBJ2-3; 9 bases fit TRBD2. The CDR3 contains 17 residues. In germline, CDR1 is SEHNR, CDR2 FQNEAQ (reference sequence). Unmatched junction bases numbered 5, after V lost 1 base and J lost 0 bases. The CDR3 DNA follows: TGTGCCAGCAGCTTAGTCCTCACTAGCGGGAGCACAGATACGCAGTATTTT. This codes for CASSLVLTSGSTDTQYF.

The chain joins TRBV30 to TRBJ2-7, with 11 bases aligning to TRBD1. Unmatched junction bases numbered 11, after V lost 5 bases and J lost 5 bases. Germline V CDR1 and CDR2: GTSNPN, SVGIG (reference sequence). This CDR3 has 15 amino acids. This CDR3 reads CAWGRAGQGVHEQYF. DNA of the CDR3: TGTGCCTGGGGAAGAGCGGGACAGGGGGTCCACGAGCAGTACTTC.

The CDR3 is CAWRDRGASSGANVLTF. The CDR3 nucleotides are TGTGCCTGGAGGGACAGGGGTGCCTCCTCTGGGGCCAACGTCCTGACTTTC. The chain is built from TRBV30 and TRBJ2-6, with 9 bases fitting TRBD1. The junction had 6 bases not matched to a gene; V was cut back by 3 bases and J by 0 bases. Per the germline V gene, CDR1 is GTSNPN and CDR2 is SVGIG (reference sequence). This CDR3 is 17 amino acids long.